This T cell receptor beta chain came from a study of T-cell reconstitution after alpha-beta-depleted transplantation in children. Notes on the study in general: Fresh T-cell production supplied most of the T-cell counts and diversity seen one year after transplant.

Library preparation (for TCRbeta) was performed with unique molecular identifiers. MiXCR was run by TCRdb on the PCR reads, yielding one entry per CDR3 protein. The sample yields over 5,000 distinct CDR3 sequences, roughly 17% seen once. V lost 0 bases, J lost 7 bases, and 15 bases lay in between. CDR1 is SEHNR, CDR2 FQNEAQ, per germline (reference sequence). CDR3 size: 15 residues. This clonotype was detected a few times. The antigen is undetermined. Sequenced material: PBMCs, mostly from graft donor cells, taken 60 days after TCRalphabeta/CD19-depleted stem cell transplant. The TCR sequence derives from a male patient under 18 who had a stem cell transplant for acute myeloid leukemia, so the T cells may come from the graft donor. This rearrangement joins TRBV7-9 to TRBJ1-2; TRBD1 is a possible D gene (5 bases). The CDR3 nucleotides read TGTGCCAGCAGCTTAGCGAAGGGGCAAACGGGTGGCTACACCTTC. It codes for CASSLAKGQTGGYTF.